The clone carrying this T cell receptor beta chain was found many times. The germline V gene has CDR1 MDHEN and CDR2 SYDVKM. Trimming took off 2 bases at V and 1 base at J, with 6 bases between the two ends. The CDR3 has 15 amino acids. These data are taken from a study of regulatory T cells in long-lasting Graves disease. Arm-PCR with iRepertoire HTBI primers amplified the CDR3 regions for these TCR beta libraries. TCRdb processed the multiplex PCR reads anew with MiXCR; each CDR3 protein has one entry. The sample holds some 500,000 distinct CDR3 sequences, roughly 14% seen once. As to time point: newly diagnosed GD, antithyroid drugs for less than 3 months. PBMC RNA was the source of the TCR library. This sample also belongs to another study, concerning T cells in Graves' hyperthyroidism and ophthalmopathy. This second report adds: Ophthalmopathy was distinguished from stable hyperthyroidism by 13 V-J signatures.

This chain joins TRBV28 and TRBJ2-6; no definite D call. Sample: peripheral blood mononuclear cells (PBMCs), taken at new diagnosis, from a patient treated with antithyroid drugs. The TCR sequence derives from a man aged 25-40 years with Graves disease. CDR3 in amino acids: CASSLKASGANVLTF. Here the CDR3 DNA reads TGTGCCAGCAGTTTAAAGGCGTCTGGGGCCAACGTCCTGACTTTC. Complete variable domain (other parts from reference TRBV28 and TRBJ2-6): DVKVTQSSRYLVKRTGEKVFLECVQDMDHENMFWYRQDPGLGLRLIYFSYDVKMKEKGDIPEGYSVSREKKERFSLILESASTNQTSMYLCASSLKASGANVLTFGAGSRLTVL.